This T cell receptor beta chain originates from a study of CD8 T cells in ankylosing spondylitis. The V and J ends lost 0 bases and 4 bases respectively, with 7 bases between them. Germline loops: CDR1 SGHKS, CDR2 YYEKEE (reference sequence). CDR3 length: 14 residues. Preparation of TCR beta libraries was done by quantitative 5'-RACE with molecular barcodes. Each CDR3 protein gets one entry after TCRdb re-called the 5' RACE reads with MiXCR. This table has about 90,000 distinct CDR3 sequences, 27% appearing once. General study findings and limits: Reportedly, disease-linked clones are significantly enriched in ankylosing spondylitis patients' matched synovial fluid. One TCR beta motif, made up of roughly eight highly homologous variants, appeared characteristic of ankylosing spondylitis blood. CD8+ by phenotype, disease-linked clones were relatively rare in peripheral blood.

This clonotype was counted between two and nine times. Its antigen remains unidentified. The chain recombines TRBV5-5 with TRBJ1-4, with a tentative D call TRBD1 (6 bases). Sequenced: blood, either unsorted or a sorted T cell fraction (not recorded which). The TCR sequence derives from a male donor with ankylosing spondylitis or in good health (not recorded which). The CDR3 sequence: CASSLAGDNEKLFF. The CDR3, as DNA: TGTGCCAGCAGCTTGGCAGGGGATAATGAAAAACTGTTTTTT.